The sequence of this TCR beta chain was determined in a study of OX40 agonist ivuxolimab in advanced cancers. Overall study context: An anti-OX40 (CD134) antibody with agonistic activity, ivuxolimab, was administered to patients. Participants averaged 60 years of age (range roughly 23 to 80) and were 82.7% male.

TCRdb's table, derived via immunoSEQ multiplex PCR, lists solely in-frame clones and lacks some. The table records tens of thousands of clones, around four fifths of them present only once. Turning to this clone: The antigen is unknown.

V was cut by 2 bases and J by 10 bases, with 12 bases left in between. Germline V gives CDR1 MNHNY, CDR2 SVGAGI (reference sequence). The CDR3 extends over 13 amino acids. Study-level results: Within 6 weeks, CD4+ and CD8+ blood T cells expanded clonally at 0.1 to 3.0 mg/kg. On average, CD8+ T cells had more expanded clones than CD4+.

The TCR was taken from an adult with an advanced solid tumor such as melanoma, head and neck, liver or kidney cancer. Sequences were derived from CD4+ or CD8+ T cells sorted from blood, sampled in a trial of the OX40 agonist ivuxolimab. The chain joins TRBV6-6 to TRBJ2-1; TRBD1 or TRBD2 may be the D gene (6 bases each). The CDR3 DNA is TGTGCCAGCAGTTACACGAGGGGGGCAGAGCAGTTCTTC. Its protein is CASSYTRGAEQFF.